The sequence of this T cell receptor (beta chain) was determined in a study of regulatory T cells in long-lasting Graves disease (dated by TCRdb to about 2021). Background for the entire study: Newly diagnosed Graves' disease patients had taken antithyroid drugs for less than 3 months. The study was registered as a clinical trial and conducted in China. Patients with persistent Graves' disease were compared with patients with newly diagnosed Graves' disease using TCR sequencing and RNA sequencing of peripheral blood. A total of about 35 samples underwent TCR sequencing, from roughly 13 patients with persistent Graves' disease and roughly 20 patients with newly diagnosed Graves' disease. Findings and caveats that apply to the study as a whole: Peripheral blood alone was examined, since thyroid tissue, which constituted the primary lesion, could not be accessed. More public clonotypes were shared among persistent patients (roughly 2,700) than among newly diagnosed patients (966). TRBV28, TRBJ1-2 and TRBJ2-5 were preferentially used in persistent disease, while TRBV20-1 and TRBJ2-1 were favored in newly diagnosed disease. Compared with newly diagnosed patients, persistent Graves' disease patients had lower TCR Shannon entropy and fewer highly expanded clones, which suggests clonal expansion. As a limitation, the authors acknowledged that the small sample size may reduce accuracy. Sequencing and analysis were restricted to the TCR beta chain.

The library came from multiplex PCR. Sequencing was carried out with an Illumina HiSeq 4000. CDR3 regions were amplified by Arm-PCR with iRepertoire HTBI primers to construct TCR beta libraries. PCR products were gel purified before sequencing. Turning to the authors' computational methods: Across samples, 62 TRBV and 14 TRBJ segments were identified and used for gene usage analysis of CDR3 amino acid clonotypes. Filtered high-quality paired reads were merged into contigs using COPE and FqMerger. BLAST was used to align contigs to IMGT TRBV, TRBD and TRBJ reference genes, with CDR3 defined following IMGT. Clonotypes above 0.1% frequency were classified as highly expanded clones. Repertoire diversity was measured by Shannon entropy, and V-J evenness by the Gini coefficient. A clonotype found in more than one individual was treated as public. The public reads were reprocessed in TCRdb via fastp at Q25 and MiXCR, keeping in-frame beta chains. Records with the same CDR3 protein are collapsed into one entry carrying the most frequent genes and DNA. TCRdb's processing, not the study's, gives the V and J calls here. The sample table holds 350,000 to 450,000 distinct CDR3 sequences, of which approximately 16% were seen once. The top ten constitute approximately 7.8% of the sample.

The label giving this sample's time point can be read as: newly diagnosed GD, antithyroid drugs for less than 3 months. RNA was extracted from PBMCs in TRIzol for both TCR sequencing and RNA sequencing. The diagnosis of Graves' disease followed American Thyroid Association guidelines. Patients were recruited from an endocrinology department in Xi'an, China. From each patient, roughly 9 milliliters of peripheral blood was collected into an EDTA anticoagulant tube. Ficoll Paque Plus density gradient separation was used to isolate PBMCs, and no further T cell sorting was done. An Agilent 2100 Bioanalyzer and agarose gel were used to assess RNA quality, and a NanoDrop 2000 was used to measure RNA concentration. The CDR3 sequence holds 14 residues, the cysteine and phenylalanine included. The only DNA kept is the CDR3, 42 bases in frame from the first base. V is shortened by 5 bases, J by 5 bases, and the region joining them spans 15 bases. Per the germline V gene (reference sequence), SEHNR is the CDR1 and FQNEAQ is the CDR2.

Comment on this clonotype: Its antigen is unknown. No quality values exist for individual bases; no much larger clone is one base distant.

This sample was shared with a second study, whose subject was T cells in Graves' hyperthyroidism and ophthalmopathy. As noted in the second study: Stable Graves' hyperthyroidism was defined as the absence of progression to ophthalmopathy over 18 months of follow-up. The hyperthyroidism patients were between 18 and 65 years old and newly diagnosed, with a disease duration of less than 2 months. Patients with uncontrolled infections, other autoimmune diseases, pregnancy or lactation were excluded. Diagnoses were based on clinical symptoms, serum thyroxine and TRAb, thyroid ultrasound and orbital computed tomography. For the first round of RT-PCR on the TCR CDR3, the HTBI primer set was used together with the Qiagen OneStep RT-PCR kit. Most expanded thyroid clonotypes (frequency above 0.001) were also found in blood, which suggests that blood repertoires may mirror thyroid immune responses. A 13 V-J signature model separated ophthalmopathy from stable hyperthyroidism, with around 91% sensitivity and 81.08% specificity in cross-validation and 80%/75% in testing. In validation, progression to ophthalmopathy was predicted by the model with around 71% sensitivity and nearly 75% specificity, a median of around 6.5 months before onset. To identify TCR V-J signatures that set the groups apart, the researchers used a discovery cohort of about a hundred patients, made up of 40 to 45 with Graves' ophthalmopathy and 55 to 65 with stable Graves' hyperthyroidism. An independent validation cohort of 18 to 20 hyperthyroidism patients and 17 patients who later progressed to ophthalmopathy tested prospective prediction of ophthalmopathy. For training and testing, the 100 or so patients in the discovery cohort were randomly divided in a 7:3 ratio. In six Graves' hyperthyroidism patients, the study also compared T-cell repertoires from thyroid tissue with T-cell repertoires from blood. After sampling, hyperthyroidism patients received methimazole starting at 30 mg daily, and ophthalmopathy patients received high-dose intravenous methylprednisolone. A second multiplex PCR round built the libraries, followed by size selection and purification. The libraries were sequenced on an Illumina HiSeq2000 using paired-end 100 bp reads. Raw data were processed with SOAPnuke, discarding reads with adapters, uncalled bases, mean Phred below 15, or no exact constant-primer or identifier match. COPE v1.2.5 was used to merge high-quality paired reads, and clonotypes were defined as unique nucleotide sequences. MiTCR v1.1 was used to align the clonotypes against IMGT TRBV, TRBD and TRBJ reference segments. The analysis included only V-J combinations with a frequency above 0.0001, which together covered 99% to 99.2% of the repertoires. A TCS score was defined as the ratio of F50 (clonal expansion) to E x V (chaos), with BLOSUM62-based TCRdist applied between CDR3 peptides within each V-J. Welch's t-statistics and random forest reduced some 510 V-J features to 13, which were used in a naive Bayes classifier (R e1071). No statistical method was used to fix the sample size in advance, and group allocation was not hidden from the investigators. The paper reports TCR Vbeta CDR3 sequencing of roughly 140 peripheral blood samples: approximately 41 ophthalmopathy, fewer than 80 hyperthyroidism and 17 progressor patients.

Source: peripheral blood mononuclear cells (PBMCs), taken at new diagnosis, from a patient treated with antithyroid drugs. The TCR comes from a woman in her thirties or forties with Graves disease. Donor details come from another sample of the same person, matched by shared clones. Here the chain combines TRBV7-9 and TRBJ2-5; the D gene cannot be resolved reliably. The CDR3 reads CASSRLSVGETQYF. Read as DNA, the sequence is TGTGCCAGCAGCCGCCTCTCGGTAGGGGAGACCCAGTACTTC.